The source of this T cell receptor (beta chain) is a study of T-cell reconstitution after alpha-beta-depleted transplantation in children. Overall study results and limits: Expanded graft clones, several hundred of them, were reportedly the source of alpha-beta T cells about two months after transplant. Surviving recipient cells, namely T cells and thymic progenitors, were the source of high day-60 TCRbeta diversity in some patients. Newly produced T cells mostly accounted for T-cell counts and diversity one year post-transplant.

For this clonotype: Its antigen is unknown.

V lost 7 bases to trimming and J lost 0 bases, with 12 bases between them. The CDR3 has 15 residues. From germline, CDR1 is MNHNS and CDR2 SASEGT. The library targeted TCRbeta and was prepared with unique molecular identifiers. MiXCR, run by TCRdb on the PCR reads, gives a single entry per CDR3 protein. The sample shows around 230,000 distinct CDR3 sequences, approximately 19% of them seen only once. The clonotype originates from a male patient aged 2-15 years who had a stem cell transplant for acute lymphoblastic leukemia, so the T cells may come from the graft donor. This material consisted of PBMCs, mostly from graft donor cells, taken 360 days after TCRalphabeta/CD19-depleted stem cell transplant. The V gene is TRBV6-1, the J gene TRBJ2-2; D unclear. The CDR3 protein is CASIFYDTNTGELFF. CDR3 coding DNA: TGTGCCAGCATATTCTACGATACGAACACCGGGGAGCTGTTTTTT.